Listed below are T cell receptor beta chains from one sample, sequenced in a study of blood T cell repertoires in COVID-19. This table comes from immunoSEQ multiplex PCR, and its TCRdb copy is limited to in-frame clones, with some not included. The sample contains roughly 420,000 clones, roughly 88% of which appear only once. Material for sequencing was PBMCs or T cells enriched from blood (not recorded which). All receptors come from a woman aged 25 to 39 with acute COVID-19. Each CDR3 is given with its conserved first and last residue. The D gene is left open where the match is weak. Not all rows give a size; the values are once, few, many and, for expanded clones, a class.

d_call	v_call	j_call	clone_size	cdr3_nt	cdr3_aa
.	TRBV12-3/TRBV12-4	TRBJ2-1	.	TGTGCCAGCAGCTCCGACAGGAGCCGGGGGCAGTTCTTC	CASSSDRSRGQFF
TRBD1	TRBV18	TRBJ1-5	.	TGTGCCAGCTCTCGATACGACAGGGGGCTACGCCAGCCCCAGCATTTT	CASSRYDRGLRQPQHF
.	TRBV7-9	TRBJ2-3	once	TGTGCCAGCAGCTTAGGGGCCGGGGCAGATACGCAGTATTTT	CASSLGAGADTQYF
TRBD1	TRBV5-1	TRBJ2-1	.	TGCGCCAGCAGCGGCGGACAGGGGGCGGGCAATGAGCAGTTCTTC	CASSGGQGAGNEQFF
TRBD1	TRBV5-1	TRBJ2-7	.	TGCGCCAGCAGCATTTCGGGACAGGGGGTAATGAAGCAGTACTTC	CASSISGQGVMKQYF
.	TRBV2	TRBJ1-5	.	TGTGCCAGCACTGCGGGCCTCAATCAGCCCCAGCATTTT	CASTAGLNQPQHF
.	TRBV19	TRBJ1-2	.	TGTGCCAGTAGTATGGGGGGACCAGGAGGAGGCTACACCTTC	CASSMGGPGGGYTF
.	TRBV20-1	TRBJ2-2	.	TGCAGTGCTAGTGGAGGGGGCGGTTTGACCGGGGAGCTGTTTTTT	CSASGGGGLTGELFF
TRBD2	TRBV4-1	TRBJ2-7	.	TGCGCCAGCAGCCAAGTTGCGGGGGGAGATTATGGGCAGTACTTC	CASSQVAGGDYGQYF
.	TRBV10-3	TRBJ2-5	.	TGTGCCATCAGTGGGGTAGCGGAAGGAGCTCCCCAGTACTTC	CAISGVAEGAPQYF
TRBD1	TRBV19	TRBJ1-5	.	TGTGCCAGTAGCGTATCGACAGGGGCGGGTCAGCCCCAGCATTTT	CASSVSTGAGQPQHF
.	TRBV5-1	TRBJ1-4	.	TGCGCCAGCAGCTTGGTCGGGAGTTCAAATGAAAAACTGTTTTTT	CASSLVGSSNEKLFF
.	TRBV28	TRBJ1-2	.	TGTGCCAGCAGTTTGACCCCGGGAGGCCCACGGGCTGGCTACACCTTC	CASSLTPGGPRAGYTF
.	TRBV21-1	TRBJ1-1	.	TGTGCCAGCAGCAAAATGAAAGGGGACAGGTCCGTCACTGAAGCTTTCTTT	CASSKMKGDRSVTEAFF
TRBD2	TRBV28	TRBJ2-1	.	TGTGCCAGCCTCGTGCGGGGGGCAAGCTCCTACAATGAGCAGTTCTTC	CASLVRGASSYNEQFF
TRBD1	TRBV28	TRBJ1-6	.	TGTGCCAGCAGTCCTCCGTCGACAGGGGTAGGATCACCCCTCCACTTT	CASSPPSTGVGSPLHF
.	TRBV27	TRBJ2-7	.	TGTGCCAGCAGTTTAACGGGGAACCTCCGCGAGCAGTACTTC	CASSLTGNLREQYF
TRBD1	TRBV28	TRBJ1-2	.	TGTGCCAGCAGCGATCCACCGGGACAGGGTTTGTTTGGCTACACCTTC	CASSDPPGQGLFGYTF